The entry below describes one T cell receptor (beta chain). Its specificity is not known. These data are taken from a study of T cell responses to AZD1222 COVID-19 vaccine. Broader study findings: The donor cohort was predominantly white British with a female majority, and clonal diversity may have been underestimated. Repertoire sampling occurred only after the peak T cell response.

Germline V gene data show CDR1 as KGHSH and CDR2 as LQKENI. The CDR3 sequence is 14 residues long. Trimming at V came to 4 bases and at J to 4 bases, leaving 0 bases not matched to a gene. TCRdb's table, derived via immunoSEQ multiplex PCR, lists solely in-frame clones and lacks some. The data contain 100,000 to 150,000 clones, 80% to 90% of them singletons. The sequencing used peripheral blood, collected on day 0 of AZD1222 vaccination. This TCR was recovered from an adult in good health. The chain carries TRBV18 and TRBJ1-4; 10 bases match TRBD1. CDR3 bases: TGTGCCAGCTCACGGGACAGGGGTAATGAAAAACTGTTTTTT. Protein product: CASSRDRGNEKLFF.